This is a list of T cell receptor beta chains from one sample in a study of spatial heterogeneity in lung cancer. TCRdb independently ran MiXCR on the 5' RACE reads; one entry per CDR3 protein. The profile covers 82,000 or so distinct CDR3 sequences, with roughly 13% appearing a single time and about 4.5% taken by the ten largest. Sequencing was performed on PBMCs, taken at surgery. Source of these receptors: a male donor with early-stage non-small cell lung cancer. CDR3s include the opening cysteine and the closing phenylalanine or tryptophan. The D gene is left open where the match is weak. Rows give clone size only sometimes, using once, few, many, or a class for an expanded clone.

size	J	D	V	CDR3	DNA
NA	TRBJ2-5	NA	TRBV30	CAWSKGGEKETQYF	TGTGCCTGGAGTAAGGGGGGCGAGAAAGAGACCCAGTACTTC
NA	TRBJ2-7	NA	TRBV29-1	CSVAGQQSSYEQYF	TGCAGCGTTGCGGGTCAACAGAGTTCCTACGAGCAGTACTTC
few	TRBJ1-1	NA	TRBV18	CASSLRVRGTEAFF	TGTGCCAGCTCACTCAGGGTTAGAGGAACTGAAGCTTTCTTT
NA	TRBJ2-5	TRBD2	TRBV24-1	CATSGTSGSPETQYF	TGTGCCACCAGTGGGACTAGCGGGAGCCCTGAGACCCAGTACTTC
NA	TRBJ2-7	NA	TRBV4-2	CASSQENEQYF	TGTGCCAGCAGCCAAGAAAACGAGCAGTACTTC
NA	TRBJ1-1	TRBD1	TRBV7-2	CASSLVRGGPLAPEAFF	TGTGCCAGCAGCTTAGTAAGAGGGGGCCCCTTGGCCCCCGAAGCTTTCTTT
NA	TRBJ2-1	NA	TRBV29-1	CSVTGLPSSYNEQFF	TGCAGCGTTACGGGACTTCCAAGCTCCTACAATGAGCAGTTCTTC
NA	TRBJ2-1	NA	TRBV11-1	CASSLIAESGTEQFF	TGTGCCAGCAGCTTGATCGCCGAGTCGGGAACTGAGCAGTTCTTC
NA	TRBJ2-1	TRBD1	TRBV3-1	CASSTPHSRGPEQFF	TGTGCCAGCAGTACCCCCCATAGCAGGGGGCCTGAGCAGTTCTTC
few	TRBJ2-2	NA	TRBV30	CAWSAGGELFF	TGTGCCTGGAGTGCGGGCGGGGAGCTGTTTTTT
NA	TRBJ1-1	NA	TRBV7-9	CASSLTGLNTEAFF	TGTGCCAGCAGCTTGACGGGACTAAACACTGAAGCTTTCTTT
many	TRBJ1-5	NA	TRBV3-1	CASSAMGQPQHF	TGTGCCAGCAGCGCCATGGGTCAGCCCCAGCATTTT
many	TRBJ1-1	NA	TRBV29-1	CSVEDGMTANTEAFF	TGCAGCGTTGAAGATGGTATGACAGCAAACACTGAAGCTTTCTTT
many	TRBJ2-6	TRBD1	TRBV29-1	CSVEDRRGQAGANVLTF	TGCAGCGTTGAAGATCGCAGGGGGCAAGCTGGGGCCAACGTCCTGACTTTC
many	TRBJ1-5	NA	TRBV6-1	CATDLYSNQPQHF	TGTGCCACAGATCTATATAGCAATCAGCCCCAGCATTTT
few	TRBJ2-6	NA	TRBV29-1	CSVEQGPFSGANVLTF	TGCAGCGTAGAACAGGGCCCTTTCTCTGGGGCCAACGTCCTGACTTTC
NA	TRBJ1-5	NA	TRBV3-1	CASSQDTGTDNQPQHF	TGTGCCAGCAGCCAAGATACAGGGACGGACAATCAGCCCCAGCATTTT
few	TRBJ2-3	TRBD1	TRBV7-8	CASSSAGQGVDTQYF	TGTGCCAGCAGCTCGGCCGGACAGGGGGTGGATACGCAGTATTTT
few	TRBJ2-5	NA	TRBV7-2	CASSPRDYKETQYF	TGTGCCAGCAGCCCCAGGGATTATAAGGAGACCCAGTACTTC
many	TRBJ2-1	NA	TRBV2	CASSEAELALRGNEQFF	TGTGCCAGCAGTGAAGCCGAGCTAGCCCTAAGAGGCAATGAGCAGTTCTTC
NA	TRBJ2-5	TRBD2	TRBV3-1	CASSQRPGLAEYQETQYF	TGTGCCAGCAGCCAAAGACCAGGACTAGCGGAATACCAAGAGACCCAGTACTTC
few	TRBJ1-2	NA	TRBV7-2	CASSRPGGSGYTF	TGTGCCAGCAGCCGTCCCGGGGGGTCTGGCTACACCTTC
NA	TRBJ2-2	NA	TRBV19	CASSIRISGGSNTGELFF	TGTGCCAGTAGTATTAGGATTTCGGGGGGCTCAAACACCGGGGAGCTGTTTTTT
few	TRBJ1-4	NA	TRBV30	CAWSPMGNEKLFF	TGTGCCTGGAGCCCTATGGGGAATGAAAAACTGTTTTTT
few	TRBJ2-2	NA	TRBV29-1	CSVHAQNTGELFF	TGCAGCGTCCACGCGCAGAACACCGGGGAGCTGTTTTTT
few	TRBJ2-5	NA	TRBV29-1	CSARTGQETQYF	TGCAGCGCTCGAACCGGGCAAGAGACCCAGTACTTC
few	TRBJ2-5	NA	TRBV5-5	CASSLVRFQETQYF	TGTGCCAGCAGCTTGGTACGGTTCCAAGAGACCCAGTACTTC
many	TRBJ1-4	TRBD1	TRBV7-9	CASSQGDNEKLFF	TGTGCCAGCAGCCAGGGGGATAATGAAAAACTGTTTTTT